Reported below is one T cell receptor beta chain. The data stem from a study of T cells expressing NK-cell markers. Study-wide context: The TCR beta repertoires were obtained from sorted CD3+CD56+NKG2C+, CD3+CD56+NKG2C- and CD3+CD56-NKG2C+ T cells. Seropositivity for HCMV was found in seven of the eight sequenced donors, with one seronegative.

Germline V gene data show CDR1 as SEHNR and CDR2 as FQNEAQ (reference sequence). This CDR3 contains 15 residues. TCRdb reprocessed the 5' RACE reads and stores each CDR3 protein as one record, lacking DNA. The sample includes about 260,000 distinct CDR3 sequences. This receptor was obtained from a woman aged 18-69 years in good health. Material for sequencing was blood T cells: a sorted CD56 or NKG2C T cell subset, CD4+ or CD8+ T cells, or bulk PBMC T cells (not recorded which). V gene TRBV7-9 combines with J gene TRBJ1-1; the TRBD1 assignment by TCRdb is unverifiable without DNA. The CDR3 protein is CASSPSGTDNTEAFF.